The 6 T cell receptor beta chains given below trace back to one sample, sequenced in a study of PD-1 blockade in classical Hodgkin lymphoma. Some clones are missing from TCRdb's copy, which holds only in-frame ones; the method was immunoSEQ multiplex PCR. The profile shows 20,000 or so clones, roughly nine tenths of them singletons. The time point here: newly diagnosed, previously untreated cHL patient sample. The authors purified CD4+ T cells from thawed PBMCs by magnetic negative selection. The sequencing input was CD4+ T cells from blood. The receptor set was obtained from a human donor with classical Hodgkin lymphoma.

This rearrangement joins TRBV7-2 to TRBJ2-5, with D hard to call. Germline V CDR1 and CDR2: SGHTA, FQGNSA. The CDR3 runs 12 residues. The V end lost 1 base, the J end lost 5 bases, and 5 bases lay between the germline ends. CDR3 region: CASSLDLETQYF. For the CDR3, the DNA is TGTGCCAGCAGCTTAGACCTGGAGACCCAGTACTTC.

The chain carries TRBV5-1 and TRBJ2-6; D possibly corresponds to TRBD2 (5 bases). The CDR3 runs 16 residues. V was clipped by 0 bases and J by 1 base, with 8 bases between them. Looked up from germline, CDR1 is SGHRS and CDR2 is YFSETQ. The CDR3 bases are TGCGCCAGCAGCTTGGCCGGGAAGTCTGGGGCCAACGTCCTGACTTTC. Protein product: CASSLAGKSGANVLTF. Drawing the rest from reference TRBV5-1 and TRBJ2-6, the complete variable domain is KAGVTQTPRYLIKTRGQQVTLSCSPISGHRSVSWYQQTPGQGLQFLFEYFSETQRNKGNFPGRFSGRQFSNSRSEMNVSTLELGDSALYLCASSLAGKSGANVLTFGAGSRLTVL.

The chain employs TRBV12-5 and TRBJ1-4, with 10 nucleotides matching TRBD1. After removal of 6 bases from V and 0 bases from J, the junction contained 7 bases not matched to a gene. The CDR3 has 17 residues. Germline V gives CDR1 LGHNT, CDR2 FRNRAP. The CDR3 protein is CASGTRDRGPTNEKLFF. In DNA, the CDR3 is TGTGCTAGTGGCACCCGGGACAGGGGTCCAACTAATGAAAAACTGTTTTTT. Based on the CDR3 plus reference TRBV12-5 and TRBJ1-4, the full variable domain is DARVTQTPRHKVTEMGQEVTMRCQPILGHNTVFWYRQTMMQGLELLAYFRNRAPLDDSGMPKDRFSAEMPDATLATLKIQPSEPRDSAVYFCASGTRDRGPTNEKLFFGSGTQLSVL.

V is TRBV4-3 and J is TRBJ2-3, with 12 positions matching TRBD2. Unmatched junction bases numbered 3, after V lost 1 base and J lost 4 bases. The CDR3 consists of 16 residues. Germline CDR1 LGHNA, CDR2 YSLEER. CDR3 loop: CASSQGLAGVSDTQYF. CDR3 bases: TGCGCCAGCAGCCAAGGACTAGCGGGAGTTTCAGATACGCAGTATTTT.

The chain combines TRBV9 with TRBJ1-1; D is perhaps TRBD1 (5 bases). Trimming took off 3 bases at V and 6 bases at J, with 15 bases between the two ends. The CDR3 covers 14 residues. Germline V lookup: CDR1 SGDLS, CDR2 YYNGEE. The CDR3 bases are TGTGCCAGCAGCGCGATTATTGCGGGGGCTGAAGCTTTCTTT. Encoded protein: CASSAIIAGAEAFF.

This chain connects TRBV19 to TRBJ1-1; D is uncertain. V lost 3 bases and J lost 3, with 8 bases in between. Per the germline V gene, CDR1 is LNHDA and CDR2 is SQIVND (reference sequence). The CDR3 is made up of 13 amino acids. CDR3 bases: TGTGCCAGTAGTATTTATCGTCACACTGAAGCTTTCTTT. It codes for CASSIYRHTEAFF.